Presented here are 8 T cell receptor beta chains from one specimen sequenced in a study of CD8 T cells in Susac syndrome. Random hexamers were used to reverse transcribe an amount of about 0.5 to 1 ug RNA. MiXCR, run by TCRdb on the immunoSEQ multiplex PCR reads, gives a single entry per CDR3 protein. The sample yields around 170,000 distinct CDR3 sequences, approximately 96% seen once. Sequencing used CD4+ T cells from PBMCs. The receptors stem from a human donor with Susac syndrome.

The V call is TRBV6-1, the J call TRBJ1-2; tentatively, D is TRBD1 (5 bases). Between the trimmed V and J ends, which lost 3 bases and 5 bases, there was a span of 19 bases. CDR3 size: 16 residues. Germline loops: CDR1 MNHNS, CDR2 SASEGT. CDR3 protein: CASSDLIPGHVYGYTF. In DNA form, the CDR3 reads TGTGCCAGCAGTGATTTGATACCTGGACACGTATATGGCTACACCTTC.

The chain couples TRBV6-6 to TRBJ1-1; D uncertain. V was pared by 4 bases and J by 5 bases, with 20 bases between. The CDR3 runs to 16 residues. Germline lookup yields CDR1 MNHNY and CDR2 SVGAGI (reference sequence). This chain's CDR3 is CASSSPSVGGDTEAFF. The CDR3 coding sequence is TGTGCCAGCAGTTCCCCTTCGGTAGGAGGAGATACTGAAGCTTTCTTT.

The chain uses TRBV11-2 and TRBJ2-5, with 14 positions matching TRBD2. CDR3 length: 17 amino acids. The ends lost 5 bases at V and 4 bases at J; junction bases unmatched: 9. Germline V CDR1 and CDR2: SGHAT, FQNNGV. CDR3 sequence: CASSERLAGGFSETQYF. The CDR3 DNA reads TGTGCCAGCAGCGAAAGACTAGCGGGGGGGTTTTCAGAGACCCAGTACTTC.

The chain is built from TRBV29-1 and TRBJ2-7; 10 bases are shared with TRBD2. The length of the CDR3 is 13 residues. The V and J ends lost 6 bases and 4 bases, in that order; junction bases with no gene match: 6. Germline V CDR1 and CDR2: SQVTM, ANQGSEA. Written as DNA, the CDR3 is TGCAGCGTGCCCGGAGCGGGGGGGTACGAGCAGTACTTC. Translation gives CSVPGAGGYEQYF.

V is TRBV9 and J is TRBJ2-1; 7 bases agree with TRBD2. The junction had 5 bases not matched to a gene; V was cut back by 5 bases and J by 0 bases. CDR1 is SGDLS and CDR2 is YYNGEE in the germline V gene. This CDR3 region has 15 residues. The CDR3 loop is CASSTGGSSYNEQFF. The CDR3 DNA sequence: TGTGCCAGCAGTACGGGGGGTAGCTCCTACAATGAGCAGTTCTTC.

For the CDR3, the DNA is TGTGCCAGCAGCGTAGTGGGGACAGCCTACTCTGGAAACACCATATATTTT. It encodes CASSVVGTAYSGNTIYF. This chain uses TRBV9 with TRBJ1-3; 7 bases align to TRBD1. The CDR3 contains 17 residues. Per the germline V gene, CDR1 is SGDLS and CDR2 is YYNGEE. V gave up 0 bases and J gave up 0 bases; unmatched junction bases: 6.

The chain has TRBV29-1 and TRBJ2-1; 7 nucleotides align to TRBD1. Unmatched junction bases numbered 11, after V lost 6 bases and J lost 6 bases. Germline V CDR1 and CDR2: SQVTM, ANQGSEA. The CDR3 has 14 residues. For the CDR3, the DNA is TGCAGCGTCGCCCACAGGGGCCCGGGCAATGAGCAGTTCTTC. Its protein is CSVAHRGPGNEQFF.

This clonotype occurred a few times. V usage is TRBV20-1 and J usage is TRBJ2-1; 14 nucleotides line up with TRBD2. Trimming cost V 3 bases and J 3 bases; bases outside gene matches: 1. This CDR3 contains 15 residues. Germline CDR1 reads DFQATT; CDR2 reads SNEGSKA (reference sequence). CDR3 in DNA: TGCAGTGCTAGGACTAGCGGGGGGGTCTACAATGAGCAGTTCTTC. It specifies CSARTSGGVYNEQFF.